These T cell receptor beta chains were read from a single sample in a study of human T cells and chemical hapten exposure. TCRdb fed the RACE reads into MiXCR, producing one record per CDR3 protein. The repertoire holds about 51,000 distinct CDR3 sequences, about 9.4% seen once, with roughly 13% in the top ten. The sample here was whole blood, taken in connection with sensitization to the hapten diphenylcyclopropenone (DPC). The receptors were sampled from a woman aged 40 to 50 with alopecia areata. Some clones in this sample may be carry-over from other donors' samples. Both conserved end residues are part of each CDR3. A D gene is named only where the DNA matches it firmly. For some rows the clone size is stated as once, few or many, or as a class when expanded; others skip it.

TRBD1	TRBV5-1	TRBJ1-6	many	CASSAGQGTGSPLHF	TGCGCCAGCAGCGCCGGACAGGGTACGGGTTCACCCCTCCACTTT
TRBD2	TRBV12-3/TRBV12-4	TRBJ2-1	NA	CASSLNRGAYNEQFF	TGTGCCAGCAGTTTAAACCGGGGGGCCTACAATGAGCAGTTCTTC
TRBD1	TRBV29-1	TRBJ2-7	many	CSVSEDRGPFGQYF	TGCAGCGTTTCCGAGGACAGGGGTCCTTTCGGGCAGTACTTC
TRBD2	TRBV14	TRBJ2-6	many	CASSQTGTSGGASGANVLTF	TGTGCCAGCAGCCAGACCGGGACTAGCGGGGGGGCCTCTGGGGCCAACGTCCTGACTTTC
NA	TRBV10-2	TRBJ2-7	many	CASSESWGPYEQYF	TGCGCCAGCAGTGAGTCGTGGGGGCCGTACGAGCAGTACTTC
TRBD2	TRBV3-1	TRBJ2-1	many	CASSQRRTSGGPHNEQFF	TGTGCCAGCAGCCAAAGGAGGACTAGCGGGGGACCTCACAATGAGCAGTTCTTC
TRBD1	TRBV4-3	TRBJ1-2	few	CASSQADRVQYGYTF	TGCGCCAGCAGCCAAGCAGACAGGGTGCAATATGGCTACACCTTC
NA	TRBV7-6	TRBJ1-1	few	CASSPAEANTEAFF	TGTGCCAGCAGCCCAGCGGAAGCGAACACTGAAGCTTTCTTT
TRBD1	TRBV20-1	TRBJ2-1	few	CSARVVTGKKNEQFF	TGCAGTGCTAGAGTTGTGACAGGGAAGAAGAATGAGCAGTTCTTC
NA	TRBV30	TRBJ1-1	many	CAWSPPWYSNTEAFF	TGTGCCTGGAGTCCCCCTTGGTACTCCAACACTGAAGCTTTCTTT
NA	TRBV5-4	TRBJ2-1	many	CASTAGRNYEQFF	TGTGCCAGCACCGCAGGGCGTAACTATGAGCAGTTCTTC
NA	TRBV7-9	TRBJ2-3	few	CASSPGTDSTDTQYF	TGTGCCAGCAGCCCCGGGACTGATAGCACAGATACGCAGTATTTT
TRBD2	TRBV30	TRBJ2-2	NA	CAWRTTSGGELFF	TGTGCCTGGAGAACGACTAGCGGCGGGGAGCTGTTTTTT
NA	TRBV27	TRBJ1-3	many	CASSADSTSGNTIYF	TGTGCCAGCAGTGCTGACAGCACCTCTGGAAACACCATATATTTT
NA	TRBV3-1	TRBJ2-2	NA	CASSLTPLTGELFF	TGTGCCAGCAGCCTGACCCCACTCACCGGGGAGCTGTTTTTT
TRBD1	TRBV6-5	TRBJ1-1	many	CASSGFTKGQVPITEAFF	TGTGCCAGCAGTGGTTTTACCAAGGGACAGGTGCCAATCACTGAAGCTTTCTTT
NA	TRBV5-4	TRBJ2-4	NA	CASSLEGPGTDIEYF	TGTGCCAGCAGCTTGGAAGGACCAGGGACTGACATTGAGTACTTC
NA	TRBV9	TRBJ1-6	NA	CASSVGGSSYNSPLHF	TGTGCCAGCAGCGTAGGGGGGAGCTCCTATAATTCACCCCTCCACTTT
NA	TRBV7-9	TRBJ2-3	many	CASSPLAVPSTDTQYF	TGTGCCAGCAGCCCCCTAGCCGTCCCTTCCACAGATACGCAGTATTTT
NA	TRBV4-1	TRBJ2-7	few	CASSQVQSSYEQYF	TGCGCCAGCAGCCAAGTTCAGAGCTCCTACGAGCAGTACTTC
TRBD1	TRBV7-6	TRBJ2-2	NA	CASSHGQGAGTGELFF	TGTGCCAGCAGCCATGGACAGGGGGCAGGGACCGGGGAGCTGTTTTTT
NA	TRBV12-3/TRBV12-4	TRBJ2-5	many	CASSRNIQETQYF	TGTGCCAGCAGTAGGAACATTCAAGAGACCCAGTACTTC
NA	TRBV18	TRBJ2-1	many	CASSPPGGAYNEQFF	TGTGCCAGCTCACCACCAGGGGGGGCCTACAATGAGCAGTTCTTC
NA	TRBV21-1	TRBJ2-7	many	CASSPSMDRLHEQYF	TGTGCCAGCAGCCCTTCAATGGACCGTCTCCACGAGCAGTACTTC
NA	TRBV9	TRBJ1-2	many	CASSVAGATTNYGYTF	TGTGCCAGCAGCGTAGCCGGAGCAACGACTAACTATGGCTACACCTTC
TRBD1	TRBV5-1	TRBJ2-7	many	CASSGKETGGSSYEQYF	TGCGCCAGCAGCGGGAAAGAAACAGGGGGGAGCTCCTACGAGCAGTACTTC
TRBD2	TRBV6-1	TRBJ2-3	NA	CASSETSGSSDTQYF	TGTGCCAGCTCTGAGACTAGCGGGTCTTCAGATACGCAGTATTTT
NA	TRBV28	TRBJ1-5	NA	CASSIPGLGNQPQHF	TGTGCCAGCAGTATACCCGGGCTGGGCAATCAGCCCCAGCATTTT
NA	TRBV12-3/TRBV12-4	TRBJ1-1	few	CATPTPRAGEIGTEAFF	TGTGCCACCCCCACCCCCCGGGCAGGGGAGATTGGCACTGAAGCTTTCTTT
NA	TRBV6-5	TRBJ2-1	NA	CASSYDGPGSSNNEQFF	TGTGCCAGCAGTTACGACGGTCCCGGGAGCTCCAACAATGAGCAGTTCTTC
NA	TRBV20-1	TRBJ1-3	few	CSARDLRGSGNTIYF	TGCAGTGCTAGAGATTTGAGGGGATCTGGAAACACCATATATTTT
TRBD2	TRBV7-2	TRBJ2-6	once	CASSTPSGGLPGANVLTF	TGTGCCAGCAGCACGCCTAGCGGGGGACTCCCTGGGGCCAACGTCCTGACTTTC
NA	TRBV4-3	TRBJ2-1	NA	CASSHADMAYNEQFF	TGCGCCAGCAGCCATGCCGACATGGCCTACAATGAGCAGTTCTTC
NA	TRBV11-3	TRBJ1-6	few	CASSLGAVNSPLHF	TGTGCCAGCAGCTTAGGAGCGGTTAATTCACCCCTCCACTTT
TRBD2	TRBV6-6	TRBJ2-5	many	CASSYVLSSGVGETQYF	TGTGCCAGCAGTTACGTTCTCTCTAGCGGGGTCGGAGAGACCCAGTACTTC
NA	TRBV4-1	TRBJ1-4	NA	CASSQDSGTANEKLFF	TGCGCCAGCAGCCAAGATAGCGGGACTGCTAATGAAAAACTGTTTTTT
NA	TRBV3-1	TRBJ2-7	NA	CASSVRQSYEQYF	TGTGCCAGCAGTGTGCGACAGTCATACGAGCAGTACTTC
NA	TRBV6-5	TRBJ2-7	many	CASSPFGDEQYF	TGTGCCAGCAGCCCTTTTGGGGACGAGCAGTACTTC
NA	TRBV28	TRBJ1-5	many	CASSPLWASNQPQHF	TGTGCCAGCAGTCCCCTTTGGGCCAGTAATCAGCCCCAGCATTTT
TRBD2	TRBV3-1	TRBJ2-1	many	CASSRRLAGLNEQFF	TGTGCCAGCAGCCGCAGGCTAGCGGGGCTAAATGAGCAGTTCTTC
TRBD2	TRBV5-3	TRBJ2-5	NA	CARSFYYRTSGVQETQYF	TGTGCCAGAAGCTTCTACTACCGGACTAGCGGGGTTCAAGAGACCCAGTACTTC
TRBD1	TRBV10-3	TRBJ1-4	many	CAISDSGTGWGKLFF	TGTGCCATCAGTGACTCCGGGACAGGGTGGGGGAAACTGTTTTTT
TRBD1	TRBV28	TRBJ1-4	many	CASGFIAGQNNEKLFF	TGTGCCAGCGGCTTTATCGCGGGACAGAATAATGAAAAACTGTTTTTT
TRBD1	TRBV25-1	TRBJ1-2	many	CASSGFPGQGVDGYTF	TGTGCCAGCAGTGGCTTTCCGGGACAGGGGGTTGATGGCTACACCTTC
TRBD1	TRBV7-2	TRBJ1-2	NA	CASSVGLDRGYGYTF	TGTGCCAGCAGCGTAGGGTTAGACAGGGGTTATGGCTACACCTTC
TRBD1	TRBV7-9	TRBJ1-3	many	CASSFWTGVGNTIYF	TGTGCCAGCAGCTTCTGGACAGGGGTAGGAAACACCATATATTTT
NA	TRBV5-1	TRBJ2-1	few	CASTKLTRLAIHEQFF	TGCGCCAGCACCAAGCTCACCCGCCTAGCAATCCATGAGCAGTTCTTC
NA	TRBV28	TRBJ2-4	NA	CAGSLGTMLAKNIQYF	TGTGCCGGCAGTTTAGGGACGATGCTAGCCAAAAACATTCAGTACTTC
NA	TRBV4-2	TRBJ2-3	medium-sized	CASSDRLDSTDTQYF	TGTGCCAGCAGCGATCGACTGGATAGCACAGATACGCAGTATTTT
NA	TRBV3-1	TRBJ1-2	NA	CASSQGADTSANYGYTF	TGTGCCAGCAGCCAAGGTGCGGACACTAGCGCCAACTATGGCTACACCTTC
NA	TRBV4-1	TRBJ2-1	many	CASSPRHLGAKNEQFF	TGCGCCAGCAGTCCAAGACACCTGGGGGCGAAGAATGAGCAGTTCTTC
TRBD1	TRBV4-3	TRBJ2-3	NA	CASSSRDRDTQYF	TGCGCCAGCAGCTCCCGGGACAGGGATACGCAGTATTTT
TRBD1	TRBV7-9	TRBJ1-1	medium-sized	CASSLSSDRAWNTEAFF	TGTGCCAGCAGCCTCTCCTCCGACAGGGCGTGGAACACTGAAGCTTTCTTT
NA	TRBV4-2	TRBJ1-1	many	CASSQEVLNTEAFF	TGTGCCAGCAGCCAAGAAGTTCTGAACACTGAAGCTTTCTTT
NA	TRBV19	TRBJ1-1	NA	CASSRSNWGPNTEAFF	TGTGCCAGTAGTAGATCAAATTGGGGGCCGAACACTGAAGCTTTCTTT
NA	TRBV9	TRBJ2-1	many	CASSVESLGNEQFF	TGTGCCAGCAGCGTAGAAAGTTTAGGGAATGAGCAGTTCTTC
NA	TRBV19	TRBJ2-7	many	CASSLTFSASYEQYF	TGTGCCAGTAGTCTGACCTTTAGCGCTTCCTACGAGCAGTACTTC
NA	TRBV29-1	TRBJ1-4	many	CSVRQNEKLFF	TGCAGCGTGAGACAGAATGAAAAACTGTTTTTT